This entry lists 23 T cell receptor beta chains sequenced from one sample in a study of blood T cell repertoires in COVID-19. Clones were read by immunoSEQ multiplex PCR, and TCRdb kept only the in-frame ones, dropping some. The sample shows 120,000 or so clones, about four fifths of them seen only once. The source material was PBMCs or T cells enriched from blood (not recorded which). The receptors stem from a woman aged 30 to 39 who had recovered from COVID-19.

This chain uses TRBV5-4 with TRBJ2-1, with D possibly being TRBD2 (5 bases). Trimming removed 1 base from V and 3 bases from J, with 14 bases in between. The CDR3 loop spans 16 amino acids. Germline CDR1 reads SGHNT; CDR2 reads YYREEE (reference sequence). DNA for the CDR3: TGTGCCAGCAGCTTGTTGGTGGGAGAACTCTACAATGAGCAGTTCTTC. As protein: CASSLLVGELYNEQFF.

V is TRBV7-2 and J is TRBJ2-4, with D possibly being TRBD1 (6 bases). Germline values: CDR1 SGHTA, CDR2 FQGNSA. Trimming stripped 4 bases from V and 0 bases from J, with 19 bases between. This CDR3 contains 18 residues. This CDR3 is CASSSDRTGSLAKNIQYF. CDR3 in DNA: TGTGCCAGCAGCTCCGACCGAACAGGGTCGCTAGCCAAAAACATTCAGTACTTC.

This clone occurred once. This chain connects TRBV3-1 (or the pseudogene TRBV3-2) to TRBJ2-1, with D possibly being TRBD2 (5 bases). The CDR3 spans 18 residues. The V gene's germline CDR1 is LGHDT and CDR2 YNNKEL (reference sequence). The germline V and J ends were trimmed by 0 bases and 0 bases, with 15 bases remaining between them. The CDR3 bases are TGTGCCAGCAGCCAAGATGGCTTAGGTACTAGCTCCTACAATGAGCAGTTCTTC. Its protein is CASSQDGLGTSSYNEQFF.

The chain couples TRBV3-1 (or the pseudogene TRBV3-2) to TRBJ1-2; no reliable D call. This CDR3 is 14 amino acids long. Germline CDR1 LGHDT, CDR2 YNNKEL (reference sequence). V lost 4 bases and J 1 base, leaving 10 bases between the germline ends. The CDR3 reads CASSRTGFNYGYTF. CDR3 nucleotide sequence: TGTGCCAGCAGCCGGACGGGATTTAACTATGGCTACACCTTC.

The chain carries TRBV11-1 and TRBJ2-2, with D unresolved. V lost 5 bases, J lost 6 bases, and 10 bases lay in between. The CDR3 length is 13 residues. The germline CDR1 and CDR2 sequences are SGHAT and FQDESV (reference sequence). CDR3 DNA: TGTGCCAGCAGCCCTCAAAGAGCCGGGGAGCTGTTTTTT. Translating gives CASSPQRAGELFF. Drawing the rest from reference TRBV11-1 and TRBJ2-2, the complete variable domain is EAEVAQSPRYKITEKSQAVAFWCDPISGHATLYWYRQILGQGPELLVQFQDESVVDDSQLPKDRFSAERLKGVDSTLKIQPAELGDSAMYLCASSPQRAGELFFGEGSRLTVL.

The rearrangement joins TRBV6-2 or TRBV6-3 to TRBJ2-5; maybe TRBD1 (6 bases). This CDR3 is built from 16 residues. Germline assignment: CDR1 MNHEY and CDR2 SVGEGT. V was clipped by 5 bases and J by 0 bases, with 16 bases between them. CDR3 DNA: TGTGCCAGCAGTAAACCCCAGACAGGCAACCAAGAGACCCAGTACTTC. This codes for CASSKPQTGNQETQYF.

The chain uses TRBV28 and TRBJ2-1; weak D call: TRBD2 (6 bases). Germline CDR1 MDHEN, CDR2 SYDVKM. V dropped 6 bases and J dropped 0 bases, with 24 bases sitting between them. The CDR3 spans 19 residues. The CDR3 reads CASSIPGVASFSSYNEQFF. Written as DNA, the CDR3 is TGTGCCAGCAGCATCCCGGGGGTCGCATCGTTCAGCTCCTACAATGAGCAGTTCTTC. Together with reference TRBV28 and TRBJ2-1, the CDR3 gives the full variable domain: DVKVTQSSRYLVKRTGEKVFLECVQDMDHENMFWYRQDPGLGLRLIYFSYDVKMKEKGDIPEGYSVSREKKERFSLILESASTNQTSMYLCASSIPGVASFSSYNEQFFGPGTRLTVL.

The V call is TRBV27, the J call TRBJ2-2; D is ambiguous. There are 15 residues in the CDR3. CDR1 and CDR2 (germline): MNHEY, SMNVEV (reference sequence). With 3 bases removed from V and 5 bases from J, the gap between germline ends came to 13 bases. The CDR3 protein is CASSFWPPRTGELFF. The DNA of the CDR3 is TGTGCCAGCAGTTTTTGGCCACCGAGGACCGGGGAGCTGTTTTTT.

Of note for this clone: Other DNA sequences in the same sample also yield this CDR3. V and J are TRBV27 and TRBJ2-7, with TRBD2 identical over 14 bases. Trimming cost V 6 bases and J 7 bases; bases outside gene matches: 5. CDR1 MNHEY and CDR2 SMNVEV come from the germline V gene (reference sequence). This CDR3 region has 14 residues. The CDR3 loop reads CASSVGLAGGEQYF. The DNA for the CDR3 is TGTGCCAGCAGCGTAGGACTAGCGGGGGGTGAGCAGTACTTC.

This rearrangement joins TRBV5-1 to TRBJ1-6; TRBD1 might be the D (6 bases). The CDR3 is 15 residues long. The V end was cut by 0 bases, the J end by 9 bases, with 13 bases between. Germline V CDR1 and CDR2: SGHRS, YFSETQ. The CDR3 here is CASSLEGQRSSPLHF. DNA for the CDR3: TGCGCCAGCAGCTTGGAAGGACAGCGAAGTTCACCCCTCCACTTT.

The chain is built from TRBV4-2 and TRBJ1-2, with 9 bases aligning to TRBD1. This CDR3 is 15 amino acids long. The trim removed 2 bases at V and 4 bases at J, leaving 5 bases unmatched. Germline values: CDR1 LGHNA, CDR2 YNFKEQ. The CDR3 DNA reads TGTGCCAGCAGCCAAAGGACAGGGGAGGGCTATGGCTACACCTTC. This encodes CASSQRTGEGYGYTF.

This clone was seen only once. The chain joins TRBV11-2 to TRBJ2-2; 8 positions match TRBD1. This CDR3 region has 16 residues. The V gene end was trimmed by 2 bases and the J gene end by 0 bases; junction bases not matched to a gene: 2. Germline CDR1 is SGHAT and CDR2 is FQNNGV. DNA for the CDR3: TGTGCCAGCAGCTTAACACAGGGGGCGAACACCGGGGAGCTGTTTTTT. Its protein is CASSLTQGANTGELFF.

This chain connects TRBV4-3 to TRBJ1-5; 8 nucleotides match TRBD1. The CDR3 is made up of 15 amino acids. CDR1 and CDR2 (germline): LGHNA, YSLEER. The ends lost 3 bases at V and 4 bases at J; junction bases unmatched: 5. DNA for the CDR3: TGCGCCAGCAGCCATGGGACAGGTGAAAATCAGCCCCAGCATTTT. Its translation: CASSHGTGENQPQHF.

The chain combines TRBV7-9 with TRBJ2-3; TRBD2 agrees at 8 bases. Trimming cost V 6 bases and J 4 bases; bases outside gene matches: 12. This CDR3 comprises 16 residues. From germline, CDR1 is SEHNR and CDR2 FQNEAQ (reference sequence). The CDR3 sequence: CASSRLGRASPDTQYF. In DNA, the CDR3 is TGTGCCAGCAGTCGCCTCGGGAGGGCCTCCCCAGATACGCAGTATTTT. Using reference TRBV7-9 and TRBJ2-3 for the parts outside the CDR3, the full variable domain is DTGVSQNPRHKITKRGQNVTFRCDPISEHNRLYWYRQTLGQGPEFLTYFQNEAQLEKSRLLSDRFSAERPKGSFSTLEIQRTEQGDSAMYLCASSRLGRASPDTQYFGPGTRLTVL.

As concerns this clone: Other DNA sequences in the same sample also yield this CDR3. The chain carries TRBV7-3 and TRBJ1-1; TRBD1 aligns across 7 bases. The CDR3 has 16 residues. J lost 1 base, V lost 0 bases, and 5 bases had no gene match. Germline CDR1 is SGHTA and CDR2 is FQGTGA. The CDR3 coding sequence is TGTGCCAGCAGCTTAACGGGTGCAGGGGGGAACACTGAAGCTTTCTTT. It is translated as CASSLTGAGGNTEAFF.

The chain combines TRBV7-9 with TRBJ2-1, with a possible D match to TRBD2 (5 bases). Per the germline V gene, CDR1 is SEHNR and CDR2 is FQNEAQ (reference sequence). V shed 3 bases and J shed 8 bases, with 8 bases lying between them. The CDR3 is 12 residues long. The CDR3 DNA reads as TGTGCCAGCAGCTTGCTAGCCTATGAGCAGTTCTTC. It specifies CASSLLAYEQFF.

This chain joins TRBV6-4 and TRBJ1-1; 10 bases line up with TRBD1. J lost 5 bases, V lost 6 bases, and 3 bases had no gene match. Germline V gene sequence: CDR1 MRHNA, CDR2 SNTAGT. The CDR3 loop spans 13 amino acids. The CDR3 protein is CASRAGQGTEAFF. The CDR3 DNA sequence: TGTGCCAGCAGGGCGGGACAGGGGACTGAAGCTTTCTTT.

The V gene is TRBV5-1, the J gene TRBJ1-4, with 8 bases lining up with TRBD1. Looked up from germline, CDR1 is SGHRS and CDR2 is YFSETQ. The CDR3 extends over 14 amino acids. Trimming removed 3 bases from V and 8 bases from J; junction bases left unmatched: 6. The CDR3 DNA is TGCGCCAGCAGCTCACAGGGGGTCGAGGAAAAACTGTTTTTT. Protein: CASSSQGVEEKLFF.

The rearrangement uses TRBV30 and TRBJ2-7, with a possible D match to TRBD1 (6 bases). The CDR3 loop spans 13 amino acids. V was clipped by 4 bases and J by 3 bases, with 13 bases between them. Per the germline V gene, CDR1 is GTSNPN and CDR2 is SVGIG (reference sequence). The chain's CDR3 is CAWNQDSLYEQYF. The CDR3 DNA reads TGTGCCTGGAATCAGGACAGCCTCTACGAGCAGTACTTC.

This clone was recorded once. This chain joins TRBV19 and TRBJ1-5; D is perhaps TRBD1 (5 bases). V was shortened by 3 bases and J by 7 bases, with 16 bases between the two germline ends. The CDR3 runs to 15 residues. Per germline, CDR1 LNHDA and CDR2 SQIVND (reference sequence). In DNA form, the CDR3 reads TGTGCCAGTAGTATCGGGGGGGAATTTCACCAGCCCCAGCATTTT. This codes for CASSIGGEFHQPQHF.

This clone was seen more than once but under ten times. V and J are TRBV4-2 and TRBJ2-7; possible D gene TRBD2, 5 bases. The V gene's germline CDR1 is LGHNA and CDR2 YNFKEQ. V lost 1 base and J 0 bases, leaving 7 bases between the germline ends. CDR3 size: 14 residues. In DNA, the CDR3 is TGTGCCAGCAGCCAAGGAGGGTTCTCCTACGAGCAGTACTTC. It yields the protein CASSQGGFSYEQYF.

The rearrangement joins TRBV11-3 to TRBJ2-2, with D unresolved. Germline V gene lookup returns CDR1 SGHNT and CDR2 YENEEA. This CDR3 is built from 14 residues. The ends were cut back, 4 bases at V and 6 bases at J, with 12 bases in the middle. The CDR3 DNA is TGTGCCAGCAGCTCCCGGAGACGGGCCGGGGAGCTGTTTTTT. It specifies CASSSRRRAGELFF. Filled out from reference TRBV11-3 and TRBJ2-2, the complete variable domain reads EAGVVQSPRYKIIEKKQPVAFWCNPISGHNTLYWYLQNLGQGPELLIRYENEEAVDDSQLPKDRFSAERLKGVDSTLKIQPAELGDSAVYLCASSSRRRAGELFFGEGSRLTVL.

V gene TRBV4-1 combines with J gene TRBJ1-1; D perhaps matches TRBD1 (5 bases). Trimming cost V 1 base and J 1 base, with 10 bases left between them. CDR1 and CDR2 from the germline V gene are MGHRA and YSYEKL. This CDR3 is built from 15 residues. Written as DNA, the CDR3 is TGCGCCAGCAGCCAAGTCGGACAATCGAACACTGAAGCTTTCTTT. Protein: CASSQVGQSNTEAFF.